This TCR beta chain was sequenced in a study of CD4 T cells in relation to SARS-CoV-2 and coronaviruses. Study observations and caveats: Crossreactivity was assessed only for spike protein, not other viral proteins. Pre-pandemic and post-infection samples never came from the same donor.

Profiling relied on immunoSEQ multiplex PCR, and the TCRdb table lists in-frame clones only, not all of them. The table includes 60,000 to 80,000 clones, around 87% detected once. The unexposed donors gave CD4+ T cells in about 2010-2019, prior to COVID-19. Naive and memory CD4+ T cells came from enriched cryopreserved PBMCs. A note on this clone: Its cognate antigen is unknown.

Trimming took 5 bases from V and 3 from J; bases not matched to a gene: 6. Germline lookup yields CDR1 SGHTA and CDR2 FQGNSA. The CDR3 covers 14 residues. V usage is TRBV7-2 and J usage is TRBJ2-5, with TRBD2 identical over 7 bases. The TCR sequence derives from a human donor in good health. The source material was memory CD4+ T cells from PBMCs. The CDR3 here is CASSPWGGKETQYF. The CDR3 bases are TGTGCCAGCAGCCCTTGGGGGGGTAAAGAGACCCAGTACTTC.